Included here is one T cell receptor (beta chain) sequence, with context. What it binds is unknown. 60 Vbeta and 13 Jbeta primers were used in PCR. Data came from immunoSEQ multiplex PCR; TCRdb stores just in-frame clones and leaves some out. This sample's clone table lists approximately 210,000 clones. The CDR3 is made up of 15 amino acids. With 4 bases removed from V and 2 bases from J, the gap between germline ends came to 16 bases. CDR1 SGHKS and CDR2 YYEKEE come from the germline V gene (reference sequence). The data stem from a study of cytomegalovirus exposure and HLA in healthy donors. Study results and limitations: The CMV antigen specificity of a few CMV-associated chains was confirmed through in vitro analysis.

V is TRBV5-5 and J is TRBJ2-7; the D gene is possibly TRBD1 (6 bases). The source is a woman aged 25 to 45 in good health and CMV-seropositive. The specimen sequenced was PBMCs. CDR3 nucleotides: TGTGCCAGCAGCGCATACAGGGTTGGGCCCTACGAGCAGTACTTC. Translation gives CASSAYRVGPYEQYF.